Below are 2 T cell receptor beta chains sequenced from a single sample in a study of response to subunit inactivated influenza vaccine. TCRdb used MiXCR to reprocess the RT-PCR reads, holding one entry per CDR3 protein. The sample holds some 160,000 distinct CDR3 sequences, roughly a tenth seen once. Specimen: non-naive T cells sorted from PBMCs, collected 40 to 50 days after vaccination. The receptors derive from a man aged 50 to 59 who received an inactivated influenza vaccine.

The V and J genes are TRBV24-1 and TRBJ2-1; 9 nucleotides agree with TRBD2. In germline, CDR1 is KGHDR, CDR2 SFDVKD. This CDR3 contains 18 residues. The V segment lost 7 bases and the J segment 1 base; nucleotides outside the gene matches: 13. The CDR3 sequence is CATSPGASGTASYNEQFF. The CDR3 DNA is TGTGCCACCAGCCCCGGAGCTAGCGGGACTGCGTCCTACAATGAGCAGTTCTTC.

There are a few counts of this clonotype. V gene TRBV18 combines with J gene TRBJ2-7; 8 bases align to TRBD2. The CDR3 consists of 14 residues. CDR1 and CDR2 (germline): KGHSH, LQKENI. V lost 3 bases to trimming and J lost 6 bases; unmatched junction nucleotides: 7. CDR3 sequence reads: CASSPVSAGAEQYF. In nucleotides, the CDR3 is TGTGCCAGCTCACCCGTTTCAGCGGGGGCCGAGCAGTACTTC.